The clone carrying this T cell receptor (beta chain) has only a few counts. The entry originates in a study of regulatory T cells in long-lasting Graves disease. Arm-PCR of CDR3 regions and iRepertoire HTBI primers were used to build TCR beta libraries. One entry per CDR3 protein results from TCRdb running MiXCR on the multiplex PCR reads. Of roughly 440,000 distinct CDR3 sequences detected, about 16% appear once; the ten largest clones hold about a quarter. Time point noted: newly diagnosed GD, antithyroid drugs for less than 3 months. Extracted RNA from PBMCs served as the source of the TCR library. The authors diagnosed Graves' disease using American Thyroid Association guidelines. A further study also used this sample, focusing on T cells in Graves' hyperthyroidism and ophthalmopathy.

The TCR comes from a woman under 30 with Graves disease. The source was peripheral blood mononuclear cells (PBMCs), collected at new diagnosis, from a patient treated with antithyroid drugs.

The chain's CDR3 is CAAREAGELFF. The DNA of the CDR3 is TGTGCCGCTAGGGAGGCCGGGGAGCTGTTTTTT. The V and J genes are TRBV10-3 and TRBJ2-2; D is perhaps TRBD2 (6 bases). The CDR3 is 11 amino acids. Germline V gene data show CDR1 as ENHRY and CDR2 as SYGVKD. The germline V and J ends were trimmed by 11 bases and 6 bases, with 10 bases remaining between them.